The present TCR beta chain was sequenced within a study of blood T cell repertoires in COVID-19. Turning to the study itself: COVID-19 samples, acute and convalescent, were from the United States, Italy and Spain. PBMCs, B-cell-depleted T cells, or T cells were the source of the cDNA or gDNA that made up the material.

The CDR3 contains 16 residues. Germline V gene sequence: CDR1 SGHTA, CDR2 FQGNSA. The V and J ends lost 5 bases and 2 bases respectively, with 18 bases between them. Authors' processing steps: Counts of nucleated cells, estimated from reference gene primer amplification, were obtained. Measured with immunoSEQ multiplex PCR; TCRdb has only the in-frame clones, and not every one. V and J calls and clone size are as listed in that table; D and trimming were resolved from the DNA. The sample carries roughly 220,000 clones, 80% to 85% recorded once. The sequencing sample was made of peripheral blood. The receptor was isolated from a woman in her sixties or seventies who had recovered from COVID-19. The V and J genes are TRBV7-2 and TRBJ1-2; TRBD1 is a possible D gene (6 bases). For the CDR3, the DNA is TGTGCCAGCAGCCCAGGAGAGTACAGGGTAAACTATGGCTACACCTTC. Its protein is CASSPGEYRVNYGYTF.